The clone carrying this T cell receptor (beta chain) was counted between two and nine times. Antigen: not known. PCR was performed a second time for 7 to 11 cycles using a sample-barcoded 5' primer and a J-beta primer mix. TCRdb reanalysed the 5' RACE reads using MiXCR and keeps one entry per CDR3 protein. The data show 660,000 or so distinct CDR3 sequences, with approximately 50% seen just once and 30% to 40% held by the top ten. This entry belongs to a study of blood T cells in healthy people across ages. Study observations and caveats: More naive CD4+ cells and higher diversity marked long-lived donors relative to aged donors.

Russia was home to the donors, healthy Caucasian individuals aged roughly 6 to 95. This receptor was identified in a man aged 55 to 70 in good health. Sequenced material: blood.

The CDR3: CASSLSVTGANVLTF. The DNA of the CDR3 is TGTGCCAGCAGCTTATCCGTGACTGGGGCCAACGTCCTGACTTTC. The chain carries TRBV3-1 and TRBJ2-6; D ambiguous. Between the trimmed V and J ends, which lost 5 bases and 2 bases, there was a span of 10 bases. CDR1 is LGHDT, CDR2 YNNKEL, per germline (reference sequence). The CDR3 consists of 15 residues.